This passage covers 25 T cell receptor beta chains from one sample sequenced in a study of cytomegalovirus exposure and HLA in healthy donors. The PCR employed 60 Vbeta primers together with 13 Jbeta primers. Libraries were prepared by immunoSEQ multiplex PCR; TCRdb keeps only in-frame clonotypes and omits some of them. The repertoire holds approximately 200,000 clones, about 86% seen once, with around 2% in the top ten. Material: PBMCs. The receptor source for this set is a woman aged 18-35 years in good health and CMV-seropositive.

Turning to this clone: The DNA is omitted, as the CDR3 cannot be located on it reliably, and the CDR3 follows TCRdb's listing. The rearrangement uses TRBV30 and TRBJ2-5; the table's D call, TRBD2, has no DNA check behind it. Germline V gene data show CDR1 as GTSNPN and CDR2 as SVGIG (reference sequence). Inclusive of both ends, the CDR3 amounts to 13 amino acids. CDR3 region: CAWSGLSWETQYF.

This clone turned up a few times. This chain connects TRBV10-3 to TRBJ1-1; 8 nucleotides agree with TRBD1. V gave up 7 bases and J gave up 1 base; unmatched junction bases: 5. The germline V gene has CDR1 ENHRY and CDR2 SYGVKD. CDR3 length equals 14 residues. CDR3 region: CAIMGTGSNTEAFF. The CDR3 bases are TGTGCCATCATGGGGACAGGTTCGAACACTGAAGCTTTCTTT.

This clone has only one observation. This rearrangement joins TRBV9 to TRBJ2-1; D is uncertain. Germline V gene data show CDR1 as SGDLS and CDR2 as YYNGEE. CDR3 length: 15 amino acids. V was shortened by 0 bases and J by 0 bases, with 7 bases between the two germline ends. CDR3: CASSVVPSSYNEQFF. CDR3 coding DNA: TGTGCCAGCAGCGTAGTACCTAGCTCCTACAATGAGCAGTTCTTC. Using reference TRBV9 and TRBJ2-1 for the parts outside the CDR3, the full variable domain is DSGVTQTPKHLITATGQRVTLRCSPRSGDLSVYWYQQSLDQGLQFLIQYYNGEERAKGNILERFSAQQFPDLHSELNLSSLELGDSALYFCASSVVPSSYNEQFFGPGTRLTVL.

This chain joins TRBV19 and TRBJ1-5; 7 positions match TRBD1. The J segment lost 6 bases and the V segment lost 5 bases, leaving 13 bases of the junction unmatched. This CDR3 is built from 16 residues. CDR1 is LNHDA and CDR2 is SQIVND in the germline V gene (reference sequence). CDR3 bases: TGTGCCAGTAGTGCTTACAGGGGAGAGTTTGGTCAGCCCCAGCATTTT. Its protein product is CASSAYRGEFGQPQHF.

This chain uses TRBV13 with TRBJ2-7, with D perhaps TRBD2 (5 bases). V lost 1 base and J lost 6, with 13 bases in between. The CDR3 spans 14 residues. Per germline, CDR1 PRHDT and CDR2 FYEKMQ (reference sequence). The CDR3 loop is CASSLVAEGREQYV. CDR3 nucleotide sequence: TGTGCCAGCAGCTTAGTGGCTGAGGGCCGCGAGCAGTACGTC.

The chain combines TRBV6-4 with TRBJ2-5; tentatively, D is TRBD2 (6 bases). CDR1 is MRHNA and CDR2 is SNTAGT in the germline V gene. The CDR3 length is 14 residues. V was pared by 5 bases and J by 5 bases, with 15 bases between. In DNA form, the CDR3 reads TGTGCCAGCAGTTATCCCCCGAGCGGGGAGACCCAGTACTTC. This encodes CASSYPPSGETQYF.

This clone was seen a few times. This sequence joins TRBV6-1 and TRBJ1-1; D is undetermined. This CDR3 contains 12 residues. V was shortened by 2 bases and J by 7 bases, with 8 bases between the two germline ends. The V gene's germline CDR1 is MNHNS and CDR2 SASEGT. CDR3 in DNA: TGTGCCAGCAGTGAACTTGGAGGTGAAGCTTTCTTT. Translated: CASSELGGEAFF.

CDR3 DNA: TGTGCCAGCAGCTTAGCGACAGGGTGGAATTCACCCCTCCACTTT. Protein: CASSLATGWNSPLHF. The chain is built from TRBV7-9 and TRBJ1-6, with 7 nucleotides matching TRBD1. Per the germline V gene, CDR1 is SEHNR and CDR2 is FQNEAQ (reference sequence). J gave up 7 bases and V 0 bases, and 3 bases lay outside the gene matches. The CDR3 runs 15 residues.

The genes are TRBV10-3 and TRBJ1-2, with 8 bases fitting TRBD1. The V segment lost 2 bases and the J segment 8 bases; nucleotides outside the gene matches: 7. CDR1 is ENHRY and CDR2 is SYGVKD in the germline V gene. This CDR3 region has 14 residues. Here the CDR3 reads CAISETTGQGGYTF. Here the CDR3 DNA reads TGTGCCATCAGTGAGACCACCGGACAGGGCGGCTACACCTTC.

The genes are TRBV5-1 and TRBJ1-1; no reliable D call. Trimming took 5 bases from V and 1 from J, leaving 12 bases between them. The CDR3 loop spans 14 amino acids. Germline CDR1 and CDR2: SGHRS and YFSETQ. The CDR3 region is CASRYNRANTEAFF. In DNA, the CDR3 is TGCGCCAGCAGGTACAACAGAGCGAACACTGAAGCTTTCTTT.

In its sample, this clone was seen a few times. This sequence joins TRBV6-1 and TRBJ2-5, with TRBD2 matching 10 bases. The V and J ends lost 5 bases and 4 bases, in that order; junction bases with no gene match: 7. Germline CDR1 MNHNS, CDR2 SASEGT. The CDR3 has 15 residues. CDR3 in amino acids: CASSRLSGGAETQYF. Here the CDR3 DNA reads TGTGCCAGCAGTAGGTTGAGCGGGGGGGCAGAGACCCAGTACTTC.

In its sample, this clone was seen once. This chain connects TRBV11-3 to TRBJ2-1; 13 bases align to TRBD2. In germline, CDR1 is SGHNT, CDR2 YENEEA. The V gene end was trimmed by 0 bases and the J gene end by 7 bases; junction bases not matched to a gene: 0. The CDR3 extends over 15 amino acids. DNA of the CDR3: TGTGCCAGCAGCTTAGAACTAGCGGGGGGGAATGAGCAGTTCTTC. It specifies CASSLELAGGNEQFF.

This clone was counted a few times. This rearrangement joins TRBV19 to TRBJ2-5, with a tentative D call TRBD2 (6 bases). The CDR3 sequence is 16 residues long. V dropped 7 bases and J dropped 2 bases, with 20 bases sitting between them. CDR1 is LNHDA and CDR2 is SQIVND in the germline V gene (reference sequence). CDR3 loop: CASTPTGNGGQETQYF. CDR3 sequence (DNA): TGTGCCAGTACCCCTACGGGGAATGGGGGGCAAGAGACCCAGTACTTC.

V is TRBV4-1 and J is TRBJ2-5; weak D call: TRBD1 (6 bases). Trimming pared 0 bases from V and 4 bases from J, leaving 15 bases between. The CDR3 has 16 residues. CDR1 is MGHRA, CDR2 YSYEKL, per germline. The CDR3 here is CASSQEGPGRGETQYF. The CDR3 coding sequence is TGCGCCAGCAGCCAAGAAGGTCCCGGCAGGGGAGAGACCCAGTACTTC.

The J gene is TRBJ2-5, the V gene TRBV7-9; D is perhaps TRBD2 (6 bases). Germline V gene lookup returns CDR1 SEHNR and CDR2 FQNEAQ (reference sequence). The V and J ends lost 4 bases and 3 bases respectively, with 9 bases between them. This CDR3 has 13 amino acids. The CDR3, as DNA: TGTGCCAGCAGCTGGGACTTAAAAGAGACCCAGTACTTC. This translates into CASSWDLKETQYF. Filled out from reference TRBV7-9 and TRBJ2-5, the complete variable domain reads DTGVSQNPRHKITKRGQNVTFRCDPISEHNRLYWYRQTLGQGPEFLTYFQNEAQLEKSRLLSDRFSAERPKGSFSTLEIQRTEQGDSAMYLCASSWDLKETQYFGPGTRLLVL.

The chain carries TRBV5-1 and TRBJ2-7; D may be TRBD2 (5 bases). This CDR3 region has 14 residues. CDR1 is SGHRS and CDR2 is YFSETQ in the germline V gene. V shed 5 bases and J shed 0 bases, with 12 bases lying between them. The DNA of the CDR3 is TGCGCCAGCAGGCTAGCCGTGAGCTCCTACGAGCAGTACGTC. This encodes CASRLAVSSYEQYV.

The chain links TRBV6-1 to TRBJ1-1; D is undetermined. Germline CDR1 reads MNHNS; CDR2 reads SASEGT. The CDR3 extends over 14 amino acids. Trimming cost V 2 bases and J 5 bases, with 12 bases left between them. The CDR3: CASSENQVWTEAFF. The CDR3 region has the DNA TGTGCCAGCAGTGAAAACCAGGTGTGGACTGAAGCTTTCTTT.

V and J are TRBV6-5 and TRBJ2-3; no reliable D call. Germline V gives CDR1 MNHEY, CDR2 SVGAGI. V lost 0 bases, J lost 2 bases, and 9 bases lay in between. The CDR3 is 15 amino acids. CDR3: CASSYSTLPTDTQYF. CDR3 in DNA: TGTGCCAGCAGTTACTCTACTTTGCCCACAGATACGCAGTATTTT.

The rearrangement uses TRBV29-1 and TRBJ2-7; 8 bases are shared with TRBD1. The germline CDR1 and CDR2 sequences are SQVTM and ANQGSEA. This CDR3 spans 12 amino acids. J was trimmed by 5 bases and V by 7 bases; bases with no gene match: 7. For the CDR3, the DNA is TGCAGCGGGAGACAGGGGCTCCACGAGCAGTACGTC. Translation: CSGRQGLHEQYV.

This sequence joins TRBV7-3 and TRBJ2-1; TRBD1 matches 7 bases. J lost 5 bases, V lost 5 bases, and 6 bases had no gene match. The germline gives CDR1 SGHTA, CDR2 FQGTGA. The CDR3 is 14 amino acids. CDR3 in amino acids: CASSPRGQNNEQFF. The DNA for the CDR3 is TGTGCCAGCAGCCCACGGGGACAGAACAATGAGCAGTTCTTC.

This CDR3 is CASSFGVDYEQYF. CDR3 DNA sequence: TGTGCCAGCAGCTTCGGGGTCGACTACGAGCAGTACTTC. J is TRBJ2-7 and V is TRBV11-2; D possibly corresponds to TRBD2 (5 bases). Germline CDR1 reads SGHAT; CDR2 reads FQNNGV. V was cut by 3 bases and J by 3 bases, with 9 bases left in between. This CDR3 comprises 13 residues.

This chain links TRBV5-4 with TRBJ1-3, with D perhaps TRBD1 (6 bases). Trimming cost V 7 bases and J 7 bases, with 15 bases left between them. The CDR3 length is 13 residues. The germline V gene has CDR1 SGHNT and CDR2 YYREEE (reference sequence). This CDR3 reads CASGPLGANTIYF. DNA of the CDR3: TGTGCCAGCGGACCGCTGGGGGCTAACACCATATATTTT. Full variable domain (rest looked up from reference TRBV5-4 and TRBJ1-3): ETGVTQSPTHLIKTRGQQVTLRCSSQSGHNTVSWYQQALGQGPQFIFQYYREEENGRGNFPPRFSGLQFPNYSSELNVNALELDDSALYLCASGPLGANTIYFGEGSWLTVV.

The chain is built from TRBV14 and TRBJ1-1; a possible D gene is TRBD1 (5 bases). The germline V gene has CDR1 SGHDN and CDR2 FVKESK. The CDR3 consists of 15 residues. V lost 5 bases and J 5 bases, leaving 18 bases between the germline ends. The DNA for the CDR3 is TGTGCCAGCAGCAAAGCCCAGGGTTTAGGGACTGAAGCTTTCTTT. This codes for CASSKAQGLGTEAFF.

The chain links TRBV2 to TRBJ1-2; D unclear. Trimming cost V 8 bases and J 0 bases, with 7 bases left between them. The CDR3 loop spans 12 amino acids. Looked up from germline, CDR1 is SNHLY and CDR2 is FYNNEI. CDR3 nucleotides: TGTGCCAGCCCCGGGGCTAACTATGGCTACACCTTC. Translation: CASPGANYGYTF.

The gene calls are TRBV18 and TRBJ2-1, with D perhaps TRBD2 (5 bases). Trimming took 0 bases from V and 7 from J, leaving 10 bases between them. The V gene's germline CDR1 is KGHSH and CDR2 LQKENI. The length of the CDR3 is 14 residues. CDR3 bases: TGTGCCAGCTCACCACCGTACGGGGTAAATGAGCAGTTCTTC. This gives the protein CASSPPYGVNEQFF.